These 9 T cell receptor beta chains were all obtained from the same sample, sequenced in a study of cytotoxic CD8 clonotypes in ibrutinib-treated CLL. Data came from immunoSEQ multiplex PCR; TCRdb stores just in-frame clones and leaves some out. The repertoire includes around 130,000 clones, roughly 80% of them detected once, and 3.3% sits in the top ten. Source: PBMCs, taken after 24 months of ibrutinib treatment. The receptors shown here come from a human donor with chronic lymphocytic leukemia.

V and J are TRBV5-5 and TRBJ2-3; D is possibly TRBD1 (6 bases). The V gene's germline CDR1 is SGHKS and CDR2 YYEKEE (reference sequence). The length of the CDR3 is 15 residues. The V end lost 0 bases, the J end lost 2 bases, and 10 bases lay between the germline ends. The CDR3 protein is CASSLDRATTDTQYF. DNA of the CDR3: TGTGCCAGCAGCTTGGACAGGGCTACCACAGATACGCAGTATTTT.

The chain couples TRBV6-1 to TRBJ2-5, with 10 bases fitting TRBD2. The CDR3 loop spans 17 amino acids. J gave up 1 base and V 2 bases, and 7 bases lay outside the gene matches. Germline CDR1 MNHNS, CDR2 SASEGT. The DNA for the CDR3 is TGTGCCAGCAGTGAATCATTAGCGGGGGGCCTCCAAGAGACCCAGTACTTC. Translating it yields CASSESLAGGLQETQYF.

To note about this clone: The same CDR3 is also encoded by other DNA sequences in this sample. V usage is TRBV18 and J usage is TRBJ2-7, with D possibly being TRBD1 or TRBD2 (5 bases each). The CDR3 totals 14 residues. In germline, CDR1 is KGHSH, CDR2 LQKENI. The V gene lost 2 bases and the J gene lost 0 bases, with 8 bases spanning the gap. As DNA, the CDR3 is TGTGCCAGCTCACCAGGGACCGACTCCTACGAGCAGTACTTC. Protein product: CASSPGTDSYEQYF.

V usage is TRBV5-1 and J usage is TRBJ1-1; 8 nucleotides align to TRBD1. Unmatched junction bases numbered 2, after V lost 4 bases and J lost 0 bases. The CDR3 consists of 14 residues. Germline CDR1 reads SGHRS; CDR2 reads YFSETQ. The CDR3 coding sequence is TGCGCCAGCAGCCGGACAGGGATGAACACTGAAGCTTTCTTT. Protein product: CASSRTGMNTEAFF.

The chain uses TRBV28 and TRBJ2-7, with D tentatively TRBD2 (5 bases). Germline CDR1 is MDHEN and CDR2 is SYDVKM. The V end was cut by 5 bases, the J end by 0 bases, with 17 bases between. The length of the CDR3 is 16 residues. CDR3 in amino acids: CASSPSEAVSSYEQYF. CDR3 sequence (DNA): TGTGCCAGCAGTCCTTCGGAGGCGGTCAGCTCCTACGAGCAGTACTTC.

This chain connects TRBV27 to TRBJ2-2; TRBD2 agrees at 10 bases. This CDR3 is 17 amino acids long. V lost 5 bases and J lost 6; bases outside the gene matches: 12. Per germline, CDR1 MNHEY and CDR2 SMNVEV (reference sequence). The DNA for the CDR3 is TGTGCCAGCAGTACTCCTCGACTAGCGGGTCTAGCCGGGGAGCTGTTTTTT. This codes for CASSTPRLAGLAGELFF.

The chain has TRBV10-3 and TRBJ2-7; D is perhaps TRBD1 (6 bases). Germline V lookup: CDR1 ENHRY, CDR2 SYGVKD. Between the trimmed V and J ends, which lost 6 bases and 3 bases, there was a span of 12 bases. CDR3 length: 13 amino acids. The CDR3 coding sequence is TGTGCCATCAGCTTTACGGACAGCTACGAGCAGTACTTC. This encodes CAISFTDSYEQYF.

The chain carries TRBV4-3 and TRBJ1-5; D is uncertain. This CDR3 spans 15 amino acids. Germline-derived CDR1 and CDR2 are LGHNA and YSLEER. The ends were cut back, 4 bases at V and 4 bases at J, with 14 bases in the middle. In DNA, the CDR3 is TGCGCCAGCAGCCTGGAAGCCGGTACTAATCAGCCCCAGCATTTT. Translating gives CASSLEAGTNQPQHF.

This clone showed up just a few times. V is TRBV5-8 and J is TRBJ1-2; D uncertain. Germline CDR1 reads SGHTS; CDR2 reads YDEGEE. CDR3 size: 15 residues. The V gene lost 3 bases and the J gene lost 0 bases, with 12 bases spanning the gap. The CDR3 DNA follows: TGTGCCAGCAGCTGGCCGGGCCTAGCTAACTATGGCTACACCTTC. The encoded protein is CASSWPGLANYGYTF.